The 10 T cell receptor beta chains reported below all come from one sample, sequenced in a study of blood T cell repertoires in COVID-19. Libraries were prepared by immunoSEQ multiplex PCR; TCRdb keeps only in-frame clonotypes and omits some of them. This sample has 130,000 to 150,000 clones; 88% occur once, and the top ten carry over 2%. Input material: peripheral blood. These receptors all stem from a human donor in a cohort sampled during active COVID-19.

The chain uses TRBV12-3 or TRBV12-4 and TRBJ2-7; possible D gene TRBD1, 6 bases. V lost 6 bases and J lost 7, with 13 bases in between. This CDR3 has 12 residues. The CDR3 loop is CASRATGREQYF. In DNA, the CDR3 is TGTGCCAGCAGAGCTACAGGGCGGGAGCAGTACTTC.

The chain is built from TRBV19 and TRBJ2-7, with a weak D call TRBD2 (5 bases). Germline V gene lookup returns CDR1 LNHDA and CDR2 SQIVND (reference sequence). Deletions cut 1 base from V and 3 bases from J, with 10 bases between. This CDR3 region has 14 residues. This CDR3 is CASSIGRVNYEQYF. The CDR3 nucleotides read TGTGCCAGTAGTATAGGGCGGGTCAACTACGAGCAGTACTTC.

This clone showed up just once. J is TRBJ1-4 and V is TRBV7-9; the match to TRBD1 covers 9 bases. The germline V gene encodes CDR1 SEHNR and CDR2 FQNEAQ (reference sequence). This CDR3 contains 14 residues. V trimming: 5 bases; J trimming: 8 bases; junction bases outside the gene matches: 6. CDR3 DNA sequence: TGTGCCAGCAGCGGGACAGGGACGAGGGAAAAACTGTTTTTT. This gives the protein CASSGTGTREKLFF.

The CDR3 reads CASTVQGANTGELFF. In DNA, the CDR3 is TGTGCCAGTACCGTGCAGGGGGCGAACACCGGGGAGCTGTTTTTT. The rearrangement uses TRBV19 and TRBJ2-2, with 7 bases matching TRBD1. Germline-derived CDR1 and CDR2 are LNHDA and SQIVND (reference sequence). The length of the CDR3 is 15 residues. The J segment lost 0 bases and the V segment lost 7 bases, leaving 5 bases of the junction unmatched.

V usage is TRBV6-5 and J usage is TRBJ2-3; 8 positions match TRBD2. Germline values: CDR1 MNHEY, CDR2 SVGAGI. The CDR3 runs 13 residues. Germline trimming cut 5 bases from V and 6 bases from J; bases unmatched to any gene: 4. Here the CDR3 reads CASSRGGADTQYF. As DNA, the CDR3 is TGTGCCAGCAGTCGGGGGGGCGCCGATACGCAGTATTTT.

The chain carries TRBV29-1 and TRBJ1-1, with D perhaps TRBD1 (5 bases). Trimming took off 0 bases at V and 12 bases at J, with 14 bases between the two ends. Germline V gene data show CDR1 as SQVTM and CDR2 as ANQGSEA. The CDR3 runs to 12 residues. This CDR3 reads CSVEEYGGTTFF. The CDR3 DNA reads TGCAGCGTTGAAGAATACGGGGGAACGACTTTCTTT.

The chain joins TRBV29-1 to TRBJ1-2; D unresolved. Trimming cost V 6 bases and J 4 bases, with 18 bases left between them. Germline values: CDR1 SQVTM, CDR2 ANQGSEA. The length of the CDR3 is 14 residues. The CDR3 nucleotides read TGCAGCGTCCAAGAGGGCCGCTCAACCTATGGCTACACCTTC. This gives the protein CSVQEGRSTYGYTF.

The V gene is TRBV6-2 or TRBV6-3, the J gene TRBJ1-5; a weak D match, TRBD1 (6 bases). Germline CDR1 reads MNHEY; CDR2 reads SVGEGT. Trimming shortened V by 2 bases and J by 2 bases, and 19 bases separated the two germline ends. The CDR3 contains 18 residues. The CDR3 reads CASSYQARTGRGNQPQHF. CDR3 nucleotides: TGTGCCAGCAGTTACCAGGCTCGTACAGGGAGAGGCAATCAGCCCCAGCATTTT.

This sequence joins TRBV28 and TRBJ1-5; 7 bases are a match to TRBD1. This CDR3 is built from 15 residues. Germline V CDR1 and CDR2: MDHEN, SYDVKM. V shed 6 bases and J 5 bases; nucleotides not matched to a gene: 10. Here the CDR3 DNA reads TGTGCCAGCAGCCTGGTTCAGGGGGGTTATCAGCCCCAGCATTTT. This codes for CASSLVQGGYQPQHF.

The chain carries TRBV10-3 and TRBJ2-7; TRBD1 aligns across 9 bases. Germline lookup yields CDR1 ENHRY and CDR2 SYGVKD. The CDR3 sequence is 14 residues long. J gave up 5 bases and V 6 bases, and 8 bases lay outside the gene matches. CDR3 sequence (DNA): TGTGCCATCAGGAGCCCGGGACAGGGCCACGAGCAGTACTTC. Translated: CAIRSPGQGHEQYF.